This passage covers 6 T cell receptor beta chains from one sample sequenced in a study of cytomegalovirus exposure and HLA in healthy donors. A multiplex PCR was run with 60 Vbeta primers and 13 Jbeta primers. The repertoire was sequenced with immunoSEQ multiplex PCR; TCRdb's copy has only in-frame clones and lacks some. The sample shows approximately 170,000 clones, 85% of them seen only once. The material sequenced was PBMCs. The receptors were gathered from a boy between 2 and 10 years old in good health and CMV-seronegative.

This clone was recorded once. The V call is TRBV19, the J call TRBJ1-1; no firm D call. The CDR3 loop spans 14 amino acids. V was trimmed by 3 bases and J by 1 base, leaving 9 bases between them. Germline lookup yields CDR1 LNHDA and CDR2 SQIVND (reference sequence). Here the CDR3 reads CASSIRGGNTEAFF. The CDR3 nucleotides read TGTGCCAGTAGTATTCGGGGTGGGAACACTGAAGCTTTCTTT.

The chain couples TRBV11-2 to TRBJ2-1, with a tentative D call TRBD2 (6 bases). This CDR3 has 16 amino acids. The germline V gene encodes CDR1 SGHAT and CDR2 FQNNGV. Trimming pared 5 bases from V and 8 bases from J, leaving 22 bases between. This CDR3 is CASSVGDRRAEHEQFF. The CDR3 DNA is TGTGCCAGCAGCGTTGGAGACCGGAGGGCCGAGCATGAGCAGTTCTTC.

The gene calls are TRBV27 and TRBJ2-5, with unresolved D. Germline CDR1 is MNHEY and CDR2 is SMNVEV (reference sequence). The CDR3 consists of 14 residues. Trimming removed 4 bases at V and 3 bases at J, with 12 bases between. The CDR3 DNA follows: TGTGCCAGCAGTTCCCTCCACAGAAAAGAGACCCAGTACTTC. It specifies CASSSLHRKETQYF.

Comment on this clone: One end of the junction does not line up with germline, which may come from a read error. Other DNA sequences of this sample code for an identical CDR3. The chain couples TRBV5-6 to TRBJ1-4; 11 positions match TRBD1. The CDR3 runs 15 residues. Germline V gene data show CDR1 as SGHDT and CDR2 as YYEEEE. The CDR3 is CASSSGDRGDEKLFF. The CDR3 DNA reads as TGTGCCAGCAGCTCGGGGGACAGGGGGGATGAAAAGCTGTTTTTT.

The chain is built from TRBV9 and TRBJ2-1, with a tentative D call TRBD1 (6 bases). In germline, CDR1 is SGDLS, CDR2 YYNGEE. Trimming cost V 3 bases and J 6 bases, with 13 bases left between them. This CDR3 comprises 14 residues. The CDR3 DNA sequence: TGTGCCAGCAGCGCGGGACACTTGTTCAATGAGCAGTTCTTC. Encoded protein: CASSAGHLFNEQFF. Drawing the rest from reference TRBV9 and TRBJ2-1, the complete variable domain is DSGVTQTPKHLITATGQRVTLRCSPRSGDLSVYWYQQSLDQGLQFLIQYYNGEERAKGNILERFSAQQFPDLHSELNLSSLELGDSALYFCASSAGHLFNEQFFGPGTRLTVL.

The V gene is TRBV6-1, the J gene TRBJ1-5; D is unresolved. Germline V CDR1 and CDR2: MNHNS, SASEGT. The V and J ends lost 1 base and 1 base respectively, with 5 bases between them. The CDR3 is made up of 14 amino acids. As DNA, the CDR3 is TGTGCCAGCAGTGAAGGGCAGAGCAATCAGCCCCAGCATTTT. This gives the protein CASSEGQSNQPQHF.